Below, 6 T cell receptor beta chains from the same sample are listed, as sequenced in a study of long-term antiretroviral therapy in people with HIV. Sequencing used immunoSEQ v3.0 at survey level. TCRdb's table, derived via immunoSEQ multiplex PCR, lists solely in-frame clones and lacks some. The sample consists of 30,000 to 40,000 clones, about 76% of them appearing once. The source was unsorted PBMCs, collected 1.9 years after starting antiretroviral therapy. Receptors were obtained from a man younger than 35 with HIV.

The V and J genes are TRBV19 and TRBJ1-1; D is ambiguous. CDR3 length equals 11 residues. The V and J ends lost 7 bases and 5 bases respectively, with 8 bases between them. In germline, CDR1 is LNHDA, CDR2 SQIVND (reference sequence). The CDR3 DNA reads TGTGCCAGTATTTTGGGGACTGAAGCTTTCTTT. Amino acids: CASILGTEAFF.

The rearrangement joins TRBV28 to TRBJ1-6, with TRBD1 matching over 8 bases. Germline lookup yields CDR1 MDHEN and CDR2 SYDVKM. This CDR3 spans 17 amino acids. V shed 6 bases, J shed 2 bases, and the junction held 9 bases outside the gene matches. CDR3 sequence reads: CASSELRTGPYNSPLHF. The DNA for the CDR3 is TGTGCCAGCAGCGAATTGAGGACAGGGCCCTATAATTCACCCCTCCACTTT.

The chain carries TRBV7-9 and TRBJ2-7, with 9 positions matching TRBD1. CDR3 length: 16 amino acids. Germline loops: CDR1 SEHNR, CDR2 FQNEAQ (reference sequence). The V and J ends lost 5 bases and 4 bases, in that order; junction bases with no gene match: 12. The CDR3 region has the DNA TGTGCCAGCAGCCCCTATACAGGGGGCCCTATTTACGAGCAGTACTTC. It yields the protein CASSPYTGGPIYEQYF.

This clone was counted a single time. The CDR3 DNA is TGTGCCAGCAGCCCCCCCGGGGCCTATAATTCACCCCTCCACTTT. Translation: CASSPPGAYNSPLHF. The genes are TRBV7-9 and TRBJ1-6; no reliable D call. The V gene lost 5 bases and the J gene lost 2 bases, with 10 bases spanning the gap. Germline CDR1 reads SEHNR; CDR2 reads FQNEAQ (reference sequence). The CDR3 runs 15 residues.

This clone is judged medium-sized. In DNA form, the CDR3 reads TGTGCCTGGGCCAAAGGGACAGGAGGATATAGCAATCAGCCCCAGCATTTT. Translated, it gives CAWAKGTGGYSNQPQHF. The chain combines TRBV30 with TRBJ1-5; 8 bases align to TRBD1. The CDR3 covers 17 residues. CDR1 and CDR2 from the germline V gene are GTSNPN and SVGIG (reference sequence). The V segment lost 5 bases and the J segment 0 bases; nucleotides outside the gene matches: 12.

V gene TRBV5-8 combines with J gene TRBJ2-2; TRBD2 matches 12 bases. With 2 bases clipped from V and 5 bases from J, the junction kept 4 bases outside the gene matches. Germline V lookup: CDR1 SGHTS, CDR2 YDEGEE. The CDR3 extends over 16 amino acids. CDR3 coding DNA: TGTGCCAGCAGCTTAAAAGGACTAGCGGGGACCGGGGAGCTGTTTTTT. Protein: CASSLKGLAGTGELFF.